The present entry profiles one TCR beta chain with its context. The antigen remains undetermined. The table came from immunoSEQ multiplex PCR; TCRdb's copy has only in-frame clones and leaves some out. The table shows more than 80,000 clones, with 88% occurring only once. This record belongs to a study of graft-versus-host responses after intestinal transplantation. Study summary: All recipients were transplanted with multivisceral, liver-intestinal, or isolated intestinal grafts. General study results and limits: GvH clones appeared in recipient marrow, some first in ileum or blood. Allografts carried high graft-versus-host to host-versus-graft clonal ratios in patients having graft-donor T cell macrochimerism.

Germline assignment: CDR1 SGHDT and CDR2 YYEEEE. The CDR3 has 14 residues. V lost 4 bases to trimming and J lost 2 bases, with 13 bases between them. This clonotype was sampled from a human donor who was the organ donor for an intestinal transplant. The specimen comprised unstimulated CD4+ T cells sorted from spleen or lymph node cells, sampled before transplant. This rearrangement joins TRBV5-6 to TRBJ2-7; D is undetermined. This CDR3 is CASSPTGITYEQYF. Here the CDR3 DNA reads TGTGCCAGCAGCCCCACCGGTATCACCTACGAGCAGTACTTC.